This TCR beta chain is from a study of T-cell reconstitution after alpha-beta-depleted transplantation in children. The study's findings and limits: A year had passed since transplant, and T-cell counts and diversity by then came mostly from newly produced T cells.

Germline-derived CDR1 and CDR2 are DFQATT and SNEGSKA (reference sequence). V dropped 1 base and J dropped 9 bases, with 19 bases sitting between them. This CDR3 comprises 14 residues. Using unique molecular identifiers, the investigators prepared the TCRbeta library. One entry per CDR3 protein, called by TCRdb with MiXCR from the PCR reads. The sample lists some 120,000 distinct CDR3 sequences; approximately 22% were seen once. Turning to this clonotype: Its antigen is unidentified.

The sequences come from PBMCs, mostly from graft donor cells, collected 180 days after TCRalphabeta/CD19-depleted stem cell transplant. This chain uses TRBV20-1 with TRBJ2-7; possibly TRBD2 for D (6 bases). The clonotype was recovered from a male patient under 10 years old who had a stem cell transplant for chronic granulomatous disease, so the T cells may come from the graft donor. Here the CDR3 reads CSARGPTGESWQYF. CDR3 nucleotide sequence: TGCAGTGCTAGAGGGCCGACGGGGGAGTCTTGGCAGTACTTC.